The 8 T cell receptor beta chains in this list originate from one sample, sequenced in a study of cytomegalovirus exposure and HLA in healthy donors. A multiplex PCR was run with 60 Vbeta primers and 13 Jbeta primers. The table came from immunoSEQ multiplex PCR; TCRdb's copy has only in-frame clones and leaves some out. The sample spans fewer than 250,000 clones; the ten largest clones claim roughly 0.89%. The sequenced sample consisted of PBMCs. The receptors come from a woman aged 25 to 39 in good health and CMV-seropositive.

The chain joins TRBV6-5 to TRBJ2-7, with TRBD2 matching over 7 bases. CDR1 MNHEY and CDR2 SVGAGI come from the germline V gene. The CDR3 runs to 14 residues. V gave up 6 bases and J gave up 1 base; unmatched junction bases: 6. CDR3 nucleotides: TGTGCCAGCAGCTACGGGGGGAGGTCCTACGAGCAGTACTTC. Encoded protein: CASSYGGRSYEQYF.

With respect to this clone: Germline and junction disagree at one end, which may indicate a read error. The genes are TRBV5-4 and TRBJ2-1; 9 positions match TRBD1. The germline V gene encodes CDR1 SGHNT and CDR2 YYREEE (reference sequence). CDR3 size: 15 residues. The CDR3 bases are TGTGCCAACAGCTTGGGACAGGGAAGCCACAATGAGCAGTTCTTC. Amino acid sequence: CANSLGQGSHNEQFF. Looking up the rest from reference TRBV5-4 and TRBJ2-1 gives the full variable domain: ETGVTQSPTHLIKTRGQQVTLRCSSQSGHNTVSWYQQALGQGPQFIFQYYREEENGRGNFPPRFSGLQFPNYSSELNVNALELDDSALYLCANSLGQGSHNEQFFGPGTRLTVL.

The rearrangement links TRBV29-1 to TRBJ2-5; 8 bases match TRBD2. Germline-derived CDR1 and CDR2 are SQVTM and ANQGSEA. The CDR3 totals 15 residues. V was pared by 4 bases and J by 7 bases, with 14 bases of the junction left unmatched. CDR3 protein: CSVGVSGAAARTQYF. Written as DNA, the CDR3 is TGCAGCGTTGGGGTTAGCGGGGCCGCAGCGAGGACCCAGTACTTC.

The chain joins TRBV5-1 to TRBJ2-5; 9 bases align to TRBD1. The CDR3 consists of 15 residues. Germline V CDR1 and CDR2: SGHRS, YFSETQ. V dropped 4 bases and J dropped 5; count of bases not matched to a gene: 9. Here the CDR3 DNA reads TGCGCCAGCAGCGTAACCGGGACAGGGAAGGAGACCCAGTACTTC. This encodes CASSVTGTGKETQYF. The variable domain in full, completed from reference TRBV5-1 and TRBJ2-5, reads KAGVTQTPRYLIKTRGQQVTLSCSPISGHRSVSWYQQTPGQGLQFLFEYFSETQRNKGNFPGRFSGRQFSNSRSEMNVSTLELGDSALYLCASSVTGTGKETQYFGPGTRLLVL.

This sequence joins TRBV29-1 and TRBJ2-5, with a possible D match to TRBD1 (6 bases). The J call is doubtful: the DNA matches TRBJ2-7 better. The germline CDR1 and CDR2 sequences are SQVTM and ANQGSEA. This CDR3 comprises 15 residues. CDR3 DNA: TGCAGCGTTGAAGATTGGGACACGGGCCACTACGAGCAGTACTTC. Translating gives CSVEDWDTGHYEQYF.

The chain carries TRBV6-1 and TRBJ1-3; D uncertain. Germline assignment: CDR1 MNHNS and CDR2 SASEGT. Between the trimmed V and J ends, which lost 2 bases and 0 bases, there was a span of 8 bases. The CDR3 runs 15 residues. The CDR3 nucleotides are TGTGCCAGCAGTGAAAATACTAACTCTGGAAACACCATATATTTT. Its translation is CASSENTNSGNTIYF.

The gene calls are TRBV4-3 and TRBJ2-1, with no clear D. CDR3 length: 17 residues. Trimming cost V 0 bases and J 0 bases, with 12 bases left between them. CDR1 and CDR2 from the germline V gene are LGHNA and YSLEER. CDR3 sequence (DNA): TGCGCCAGCAGCCAAGACATCCTGCTGAGCTCCTACAATGAGCAGTTCTTC. It encodes CASSQDILLSSYNEQFF.

The genes are TRBV6-5 and TRBJ2-2; D is ambiguous. The CDR3 has 15 amino acids. CDR1 is MNHEY and CDR2 is SVGAGI in the germline V gene. V was shortened by 11 bases and J by 0 bases, with 16 bases between the two germline ends. CDR3 region: CASRTTYANTGELFF. The CDR3 nucleotides are TGTGCCTCCCGCACCACCTACGCGAACACCGGGGAGCTGTTTTTT.